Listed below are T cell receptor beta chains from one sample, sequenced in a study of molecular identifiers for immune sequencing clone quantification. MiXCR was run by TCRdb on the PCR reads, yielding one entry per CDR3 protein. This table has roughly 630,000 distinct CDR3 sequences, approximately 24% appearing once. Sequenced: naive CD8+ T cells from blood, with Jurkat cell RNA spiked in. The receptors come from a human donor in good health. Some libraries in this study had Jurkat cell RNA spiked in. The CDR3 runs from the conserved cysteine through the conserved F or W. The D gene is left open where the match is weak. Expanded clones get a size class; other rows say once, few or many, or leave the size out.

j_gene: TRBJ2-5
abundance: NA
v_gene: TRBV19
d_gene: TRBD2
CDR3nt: TGTGCCAGTAGTATTAGCGGGGGGTACCAAGAGACCCAGTACTTC
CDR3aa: CASSISGGYQETQYF

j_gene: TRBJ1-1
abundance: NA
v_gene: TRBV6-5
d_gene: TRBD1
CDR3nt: TGTGCCAGCAGTACATGGACAGGGGGGATGAACACTGAAGCTTTCTTT
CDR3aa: CASSTWTGGMNTEAFF

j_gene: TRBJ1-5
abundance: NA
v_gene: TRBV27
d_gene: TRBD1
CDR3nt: TGTGCCAGCGGTACCGGGACAGGGGGCGCGGGTCAGCCCCAGCATTTT
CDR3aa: CASGTGTGGAGQPQHF

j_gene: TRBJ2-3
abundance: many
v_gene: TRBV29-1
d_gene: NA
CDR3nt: TGCAGCGTTGAACAGATCGCCGATACGCAGTATTTT
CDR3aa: CSVEQIADTQYF

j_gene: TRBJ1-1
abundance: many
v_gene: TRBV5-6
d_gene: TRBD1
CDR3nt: TGTGCCAGCAGCCCACAGGGGTACACTGAAGCTTTCTTT
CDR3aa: CASSPQGYTEAFF

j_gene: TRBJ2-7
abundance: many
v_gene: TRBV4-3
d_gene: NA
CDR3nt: TGCGCCAGCAGCCAAGATTGGGGTAGCTACGAGCAGTACTTC
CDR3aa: CASSQDWGSYEQYF

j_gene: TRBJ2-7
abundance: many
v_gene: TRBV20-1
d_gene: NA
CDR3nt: TGCAGTGCTAGCGCCCGTTTCAGTCCTACGATCGAGCAGTACTTC
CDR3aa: CSASARFSPTIEQYF

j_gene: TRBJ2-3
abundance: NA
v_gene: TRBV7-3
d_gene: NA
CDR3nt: TGTGCCAGCAGCCCCCGGGGAAGTCAGCCCCAGTATTTT
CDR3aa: CASSPRGSQPQYF

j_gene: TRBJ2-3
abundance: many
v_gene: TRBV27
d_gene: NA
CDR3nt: TGTGCCAGCAGCTCCGTATCAGATACGCAGTATTTT
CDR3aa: CASSSVSDTQYF

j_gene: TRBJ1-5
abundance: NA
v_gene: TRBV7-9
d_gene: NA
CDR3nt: TGTGCCTGCAGCTTAGATGGTAGCAATCAGCCCCAGCATTTT
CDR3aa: CACSLDGSNQPQHF

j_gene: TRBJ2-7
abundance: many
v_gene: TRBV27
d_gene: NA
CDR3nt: TGTGCCAGCAGCACGGACGCCTACGAGCAGTACTTC
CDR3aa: CASSTDAYEQYF

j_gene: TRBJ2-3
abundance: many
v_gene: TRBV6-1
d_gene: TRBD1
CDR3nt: TGTGCCAGCAGCCTTGGACAGGAATACACAGATACGCAGTATTTT
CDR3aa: CASSLGQEYTDTQYF

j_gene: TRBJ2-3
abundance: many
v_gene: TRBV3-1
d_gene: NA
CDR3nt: TGTGCCAGCAGCCGGGCGGGTCAGGTCGGAGATACGCAGTATTTT
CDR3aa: CASSRAGQVGDTQYF

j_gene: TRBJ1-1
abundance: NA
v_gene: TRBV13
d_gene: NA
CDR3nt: TGTGCCAGCAGCTTAGGCAACAGCATGAACACTGAAGCTTTCTTT
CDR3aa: CASSLGNSMNTEAFF

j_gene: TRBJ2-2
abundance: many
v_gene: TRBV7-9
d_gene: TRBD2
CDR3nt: TGTGCCAGCAGCCCGCGGGGGATGGGCACCGGGGAGCTGTTTTTT
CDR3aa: CASSPRGMGTGELFF

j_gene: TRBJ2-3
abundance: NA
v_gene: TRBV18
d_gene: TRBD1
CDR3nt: TGTGCCAGCTCACCACCTGTATATCGGCGCAGGGGGCCTGGAGATACGCAGTATTTT
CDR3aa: CASSPPVYRRRGPGDTQYF

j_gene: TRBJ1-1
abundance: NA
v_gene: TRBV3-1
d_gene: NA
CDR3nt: TGTGCCAGCAGCCAAGCTCAGGTACTTGAAGCTTTCTTT
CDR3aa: CASSQAQVLEAFF

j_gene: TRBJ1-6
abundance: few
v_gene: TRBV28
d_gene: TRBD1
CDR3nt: TGTGCCAGCAGTACATACAGGGGGGATAATTCACCCCTCCACTTT
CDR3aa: CASSTYRGDNSPLHF

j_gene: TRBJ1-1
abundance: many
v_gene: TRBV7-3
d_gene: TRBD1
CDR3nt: TGTGCCAGCAGCCCGACGACAGGGATCACTGAAGCTTTCTTT
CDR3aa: CASSPTTGITEAFF

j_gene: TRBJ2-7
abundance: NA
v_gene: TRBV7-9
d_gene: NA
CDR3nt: TGTGCCAGCATGTCGTCTTTGGGATCCGAGCAGTACTTC
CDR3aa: CASMSSLGSEQYF

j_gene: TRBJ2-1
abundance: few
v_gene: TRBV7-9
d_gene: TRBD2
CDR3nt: TGTGCCAGCAGCCTCAGACTAGCGGGTTCCTACAATGAGCAGTTCTTC
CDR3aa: CASSLRLAGSYNEQFF

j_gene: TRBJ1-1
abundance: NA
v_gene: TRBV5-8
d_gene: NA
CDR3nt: TGTGCCAGCAGCTGGTACAGCGGGGGTGAAGCTTTCTTT
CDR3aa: CASSWYSGGEAFF

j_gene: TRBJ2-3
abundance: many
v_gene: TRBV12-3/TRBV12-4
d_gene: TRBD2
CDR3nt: TGTGCCAGCAGCCACGGACTAGCGGGGGCTGGGGATACGCAGTATTTT
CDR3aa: CASSHGLAGAGDTQYF

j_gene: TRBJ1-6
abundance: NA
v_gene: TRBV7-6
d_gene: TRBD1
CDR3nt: TGTGCCAGCAGCTCCGGGACAGGGGGGCGAAATTCACCCCTCCACTTT
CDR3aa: CASSSGTGGRNSPLHF

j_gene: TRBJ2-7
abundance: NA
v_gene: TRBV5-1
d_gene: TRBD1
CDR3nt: TGCGCCAGCAGCACCTACGGGACAGGGGAAGACGAGCAGTACTTC
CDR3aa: CASSTYGTGEDEQYF

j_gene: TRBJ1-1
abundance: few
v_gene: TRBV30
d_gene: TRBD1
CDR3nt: TGTGCCTGGAGTCACGGACAGGGGAACACTGAAGCTTTCTTT
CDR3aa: CAWSHGQGNTEAFF

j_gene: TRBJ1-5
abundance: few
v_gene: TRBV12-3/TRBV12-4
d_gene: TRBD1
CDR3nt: TGTGCCAGCAGCTCCGGACAGGTTTATAGCAATCAGCCCCAGCATTTT
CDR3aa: CASSSGQVYSNQPQHF

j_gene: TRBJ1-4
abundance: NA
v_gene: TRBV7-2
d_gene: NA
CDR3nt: TGTGCCAGCAGCTTAGGGGTAGGGGGGTTAAATGAAAAACTGTTTTTT
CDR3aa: CASSLGVGGLNEKLFF

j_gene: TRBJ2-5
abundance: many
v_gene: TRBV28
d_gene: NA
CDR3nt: TGTGCCAGCAGTCCCGGGACACGGCTTAGAGAGACCCAGTACTTC
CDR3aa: CASSPGTRLRETQYF

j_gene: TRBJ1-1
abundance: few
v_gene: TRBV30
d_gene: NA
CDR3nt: TGTGCCTGTAGTAACACTGAAGCTTTCTTT
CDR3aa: CACSNTEAFF

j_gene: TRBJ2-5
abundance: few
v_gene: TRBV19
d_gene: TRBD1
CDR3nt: TGTGCCAGTAGTATAGGAGGGACAGGGCAAGAGACCCAGTACTTC
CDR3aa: CASSIGGTGQETQYF

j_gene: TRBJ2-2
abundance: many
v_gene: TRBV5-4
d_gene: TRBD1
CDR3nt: TGTGCCAGCAGTTTCCAGGGGGCCGGGGAGCTGTTTTTT
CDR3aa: CASSFQGAGELFF

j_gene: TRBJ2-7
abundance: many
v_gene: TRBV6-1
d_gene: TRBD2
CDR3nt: TGTGCCAGCAGTGGGAACGCGGGACTAGCGTTCTACGAGCAGTACTTC
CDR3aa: CASSGNAGLAFYEQYF

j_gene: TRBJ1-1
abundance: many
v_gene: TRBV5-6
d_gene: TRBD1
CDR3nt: TGTGCCAGCAGCTACGGGACAGCCGCTCGACAATTGAACACTGAAGCTTTCTTT
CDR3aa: CASSYGTAARQLNTEAFF

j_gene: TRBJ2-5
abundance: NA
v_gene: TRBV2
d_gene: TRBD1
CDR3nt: TGTGCCAGCAGTGACGGGGACAGAGCAGAGACCCAGTACTTC
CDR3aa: CASSDGDRAETQYF

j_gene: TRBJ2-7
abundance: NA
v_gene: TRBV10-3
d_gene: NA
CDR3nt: TGTGCCATTGCACAGGTGTCCTACGAGCAGTACTTC
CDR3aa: CAIAQVSYEQYF

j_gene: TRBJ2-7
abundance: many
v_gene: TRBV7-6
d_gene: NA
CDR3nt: TGTGCCAGCAGCTTAGACAAGACAGGAACCCAATCCGGGCAGTACTTC
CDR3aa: CASSLDKTGTQSGQYF

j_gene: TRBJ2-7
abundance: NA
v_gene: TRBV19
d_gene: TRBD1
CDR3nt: TGTGCCAGCGGCGCCGGGACAGCTTCCTACGAGCAGTACTTC
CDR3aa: CASGAGTASYEQYF

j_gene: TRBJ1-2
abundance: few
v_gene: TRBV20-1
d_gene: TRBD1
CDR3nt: TGCAGTGCTGCTGACAGGGACACCTATGGCTACACCTTC
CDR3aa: CSAADRDTYGYTF

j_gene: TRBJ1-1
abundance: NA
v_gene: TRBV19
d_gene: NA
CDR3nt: TGTGCCAGTAGAACGGGGAACACTGGAGCTTTCTTT
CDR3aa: CASRTGNTGAFF

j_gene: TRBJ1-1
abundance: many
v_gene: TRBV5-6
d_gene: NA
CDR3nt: TGTGCCAGCAGCTTTGGGTTCGACACTGAAGCTTTCTTT
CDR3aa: CASSFGFDTEAFF

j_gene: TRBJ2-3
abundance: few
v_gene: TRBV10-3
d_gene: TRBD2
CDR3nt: TGTGCCATCAGTGAATATAGCGGGGGGGCGGATACGCAGTATTTT
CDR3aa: CAISEYSGGADTQYF

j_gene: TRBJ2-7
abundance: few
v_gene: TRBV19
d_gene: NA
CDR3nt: TGTGCCAGTAGTATAGAGGACAGCTCCTACGAGCAGTACTTC
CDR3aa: CASSIEDSSYEQYF

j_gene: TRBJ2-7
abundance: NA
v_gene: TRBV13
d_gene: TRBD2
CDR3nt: TGTGCCAGCAGCTTAGCCGGGAGGGGGACCTACGAGCAGTACTTC
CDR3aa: CASSLAGRGTYEQYF

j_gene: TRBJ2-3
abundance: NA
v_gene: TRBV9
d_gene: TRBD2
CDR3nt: TGTGCCAGCAGCGAGCTAGCGGGAGTAGATACGCAGTATTTT
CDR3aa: CASSELAGVDTQYF

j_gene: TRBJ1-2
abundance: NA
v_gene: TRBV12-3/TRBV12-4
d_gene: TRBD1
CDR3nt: TGTGCCGGCAGAGGACAGGACTATGGCTACACCTTC
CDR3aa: CAGRGQDYGYTF

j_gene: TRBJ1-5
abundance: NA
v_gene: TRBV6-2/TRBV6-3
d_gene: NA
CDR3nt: TGTGCCAGCAGCGCCGCCGAGGGCGGCCAGCCCCAGCATTTT
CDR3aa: CASSAAEGGQPQHF

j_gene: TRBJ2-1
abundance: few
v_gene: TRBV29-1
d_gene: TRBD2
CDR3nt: TGCAGCGTTGAAGATCGGGAGGGAGGGAAATACAATGAGCAGTTCTTC
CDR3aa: CSVEDREGGKYNEQFF

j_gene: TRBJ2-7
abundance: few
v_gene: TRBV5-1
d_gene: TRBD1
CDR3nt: TGCGCCAGCAGCCCGGAGACAGGGGCCTACCGGAACGAGCAGTACTTC
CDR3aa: CASSPETGAYRNEQYF

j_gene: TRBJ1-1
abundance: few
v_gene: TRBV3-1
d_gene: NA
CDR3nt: TGTGCCAGCAGCCGAACAGGGTTGAACACTGAAGCTTTCTTT
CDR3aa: CASSRTGLNTEAFF

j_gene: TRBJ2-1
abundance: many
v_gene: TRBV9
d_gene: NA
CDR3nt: TGTGCCAGCAGTGTGGCTGGTAATGAGCAGTTCTTC
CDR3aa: CASSVAGNEQFF

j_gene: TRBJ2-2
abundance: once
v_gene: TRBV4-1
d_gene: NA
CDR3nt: TGCGCCAGCAGCCGAATGGGGGGGGCAAACCCCGGGGAGCTGTTTTTT
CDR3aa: CASSRMGGANPGELFF